This is a list of T cell receptor beta chains from one sample in a study of blood T cell repertoires in COVID-19. Measured with immunoSEQ multiplex PCR; TCRdb has only the in-frame clones, and not every one. This table holds about 250,000 clones, about 89% found once. The sequenced sample was peripheral blood. All receptors come from a woman between 55 and 75 years old who had recovered from COVID-19. The CDR3 runs from the conserved cysteine through the conserved F or W. The order of the fields is J gene, D gene, V gene, CDR3 DNA, CDR3 protein. D genes are given only for firm matches.

TRBJ1-1,.,TRBV7-8,TGTGCCAGCAGGGGGGCCTCGGGCACTGAAGCTTTCTTT,CASRGASGTEAFF
TRBJ1-3,.,TRBV9,TGTGCCAGCAGCGGAAGCGGCTCTGGAAACACCATATATTTT,CASSGSGSGNTIYF
TRBJ1-1,.,TRBV2,TGTGCCAGCACGTTTCAGAGAGGGCACATGAACACTGAAGCTTTCTTT,CASTFQRGHMNTEAFF
TRBJ2-3,TRBD1,TRBV9,TGTGCCAGCAGCGCTGTGGGACAGATTGGGGGTACGCAGTATTTT,CASSAVGQIGGTQYF
TRBJ1-1,.,TRBV28,TGTGCCAGCAGCAGTGGACAGTCGAAGTTAGCTTTCTTT,CASSSGQSKLAFF
TRBJ2-5,TRBD1,TRBV27,TGTGCCAGCAGTTTTCTGGCAGGGGGCGCGGAGACCCAGTACTTC,CASSFLAGGAETQYF
TRBJ1-1,TRBD1,TRBV13,TGTGCCAGCAGCTCCACCGGGACAGGAGAGCTTGAAGCTTTCTTT,CASSSTGTGELEAFF
TRBJ2-3,.,TRBV5-3,TGTGCCAGAAGCTCAGTCTTCCCTCAGTGCACAGATACGCAGTATTTT,CARSSVFPQCTDTQYF
TRBJ1-2,.,TRBV24-1,TGTGCCACCAGTGACCACACTAAAGGGGATGGCTACACCTTC,CATSDHTKGDGYTF
TRBJ1-6,TRBD1,TRBV7-9,TGTGCCAGCAGCTTAACAGGGGTGGGGAGTTCACCCCTCCACTTT,CASSLTGVGSSPLHF
TRBJ2-3,.,TRBV5-5,TGTGCCAGCAGCTCCCACAGCCTTAGCACAGATACGCAGTATTTT,CASSSHSLSTDTQYF
TRBJ2-3,TRBD2,TRBV9,TGTGCCAGCAGCTTATCCCTGAGGGGCGGGGGAACAGATACGCAGTATTTT,CASSLSLRGGGTDTQYF
TRBJ2-5,.,TRBV5-1,TGCGCCAGCAGCTACACAGGGAGTGGAGAGACCCAGTACTTC,CASSYTGSGETQYF